The present TCR beta chain was sequenced within a study of shared clonotypes between healthy human individuals. In the naive CD8 group, cells lacked CD45RO and were positively selected for CCR7, so terminally differentiated effector memory CD45RA+ cells were left out. Assay execution took place at the deep level. Data came from immunoSEQ multiplex PCR; TCRdb stores just in-frame clones and leaves some out. Here the sample spans about 680,000 clones, about 90% being singletons. Germline assignment: CDR1 MNHEY and CDR2 SMNVEV (reference sequence). The CDR3 is made up of 15 amino acids. V lost 2 bases, J lost 5 bases, and 16 bases lay in between.

The material sequenced was naive CD8+ T cells sorted from blood. The chain employs TRBV27 and TRBJ2-7, with a possible D match to TRBD2 (6 bases). The receptor was isolated from a man younger than 45 in good health. CDR3 in DNA: TGTGCCAGCAGTTTAAAGGCGCGGGAAGGCGACGAGCAGTACTTC. It is translated as CASSLKAREGDEQYF.